Listed below are T cell receptor beta chains from one sample, sequenced in a study of T cell responses to AZD1222 COVID-19 vaccine. The data were produced by immunoSEQ multiplex PCR, yet TCRdb's version contains in-frame clones alone and is incomplete. The sample contains more than 95,000 clones, about 87% of which appear only once. The sequences come from peripheral blood, collected on day 0 of AZD1222 vaccination. Receptors were obtained from an adult in good health. Each CDR3 is given with its conserved first and last residue. The D gene is left open where the match is weak. Not all rows give a size; the values are once, few, many and, for expanded clones, a class.

abundance | d_gene | j_gene | v_gene | CDR3aa | CDR3nt
NA | TRBD2 | TRBJ2-2 | TRBV5-1 | CASSRTSGGLYSTGELFF | TGCGCCAGCAGCCGGACTAGCGGGGGCCTATATTCCACCGGGGAGCTGTTTTTT
NA | NA | TRBJ2-3 | TRBV23-1 | CASDTRDNGNTDTQYF | TGCGCCAGCGACACCCGGGACAATGGAAACACAGATACGCAGTATTTT
once | TRBD1 | TRBJ1-4 | TRBV4-3 | CASSPRDRATNEKLFF | TGCGCCAGCAGCCCCAGGGACAGAGCAACTAATGAAAAACTGTTTTTT
NA | NA | TRBJ1-2 | TRBV9 | CASSGTGNYGYTF | TGTGCCAGCAGCGGGACCGGTAACTATGGCTACACCTTC
NA | TRBD2 | TRBJ2-3 | TRBV2 | CASSDGVAGSTDTQYF | TGTGCCAGCAGTGACGGGGTAGCGGGCAGCACAGATACGCAGTATTTT
NA | TRBD1 | TRBJ2-7 | TRBV18 | CASSPGQRYEQYF | TGTGCCAGCTCACCGGGACAGCGCTACGAGCAGTACTTC
NA | NA | TRBJ1-2 | TRBV6-5 | CASSYRLNYGYTF | TGTGCCAGCAGTTACCGTCTGAACTATGGCTACACCTTC
NA | NA | TRBJ2-6 | TRBV27 | CASGQSGSGANVLTF | TGTGCCAGCGGGCAATCCGGGTCTGGGGCCAACGTCCTGACTTTC
medium-sized | NA | TRBJ2-2 | TRBV7-8 | CASSLEGPLNTGELFF | TGTGCCAGCAGCTTAGAAGGTCCACTGAACACCGGGGAGCTGTTTTTT
NA | NA | TRBJ1-5 | TRBV5-5 | CASSLDRDDQPQHF | TGTGCCAGCAGCTTGGACAGGGATGATCAGCCCCAGCATTTT
NA | TRBD2 | TRBJ2-5 | TRBV11-3 | CASSLGGLKGETQYF | TGTGCCAGCAGCTTGGGGGGACTAAAGGGGGAGACCCAGTACTTC
NA | NA | TRBJ1-3 | TRBV11-3 | CASSLDGGTGNTIYF | TGTGCCAGCAGCTTAGATGGAGGGACCGGAAACACCATATATTTT
NA | NA | TRBJ1-2 | TRBV2 | CASTSGTAGNLYGYTF | TGTGCCAGCACTTCCGGGACGGCAGGGAACCTCTATGGCTACACCTTC
NA | NA | TRBJ2-2 | TRBV29-1 | CSVAVRTANTGELFF | TGCAGCGTTGCCGTTCGGACGGCGAACACCGGGGAGCTGTTTTTT
NA | NA | TRBJ1-6 | TRBV19 | CASSIQQGHSPLHF | TGTGCCAGTAGTATACAACAGGGACATTCACCCCTCCACTTT
once | TRBD1 | TRBJ1-3 | TRBV19 | CASLIQGTNTIYF | TGTGCCAGTTTAATACAGGGGACCAACACCATATATTTT
few | NA | TRBJ1-2 | TRBV1 | CTSSQFQRARDYGYTF | TGCACCAGCAGCCAATTTCAGCGCGCTCGGGACTATGGCTACACCTTC
once | NA | TRBJ2-3 | TRBV10-3 | CAISPGTIDTQYF | TGTGCCATCAGTCCCGGGACGATAGATACGCAGTATTTT
NA | TRBD1 | TRBJ2-1 | TRBV15 | CATSIDTRDRLYNEQFF | TGTGCCACCAGCATTGACACTAGGGACAGGCTTTACAATGAGCAGTTCTTC
NA | TRBD2 | TRBJ2-1 | TRBV24-1 | CATSDSLAGELNEQFF | TGTGCCACCAGTGATTCCCTAGCGGGGGAGCTAAATGAGCAGTTCTTC
NA | NA | TRBJ2-1 | TRBV7-8 | CASSSPSSSYNEQFF | TGTGCCAGCAGCTCTCCCTCGAGCTCCTACAATGAGCAGTTCTTC
NA | NA | TRBJ1-5 | TRBV19 | CASSNWKGGNQPQHF | TGTGCCAGTAGTAATTGGAAAGGGGGTAATCAGCCCCAGCATTTT
NA | NA | TRBJ2-7 | TRBV6-2/TRBV6-3 | CASSYAYEQYF | TGTGCCAGCAGTTACGCCTACGAGCAGTACTTC
NA | NA | TRBJ2-3 | TRBV7-3 | CASSSISLAGDTQYF | TGTGCCAGCAGCTCGATTTCACTAGCAGGAGATACGCAGTATTTT
NA | NA | TRBJ1-5 | TRBV27 | CASSRNGGNQPQHF | TGTGCCAGCAGTCGGAATGGGGGCAATCAGCCCCAGCATTTT
NA | TRBD2 | TRBJ2-2 | TRBV5-1 | CASARGLENTGELFF | TGCGCCAGCGCCAGGGGACTAGAGAACACCGGGGAGCTGTTTTTT
NA | TRBD1 | TRBJ2-2 | TRBV4-3 | CASSQGSGGGLDVGELFF | TGCGCCAGCAGCCAAGGGTCAGGGGGCGGATTAGATGTCGGGGAGCTGTTTTTT
NA | NA | TRBJ1-6 | TRBV7-6 | CASSLGDPPTSPLHF | TGTGCCAGCAGCCTTGGGGACCCTCCCACTTCACCCCTCCACTTT
NA | NA | TRBJ1-1 | TRBV5-1 | CASSPTGLRRAEAFF | TGCGCCAGCAGCCCAACGGGGCTGAGGCGCGCTGAAGCTTTCTTT
NA | NA | TRBJ2-2 | TRBV9 | CASSAWDGTGELFF | TGTGCCAGCAGCGCCTGGGACGGCACCGGGGAGCTGTTTTTT
NA | TRBD2 | TRBJ2-3 | TRBV9 | CASSAGRATTDTQYF | TGTGCCAGCAGCGCTGGGAGGGCCACCACAGATACGCAGTATTTT
NA | NA | TRBJ2-6 | TRBV15 | CATSSGGSGANVLTF | TGTGCCACCAGCAGCGGCGGCTCTGGGGCCAACGTCCTGACTTTC
NA | TRBD1 | TRBJ2-3 | TRBV28 | CASSSAGTGAHTQYF | TGTGCCAGCAGTTCCGCTGGGACAGGGGCTCATACGCAGTATTTT
NA | TRBD1 | TRBJ2-3 | TRBV7-9 | CASSLGGQVDRYTQYF | TGTGCCAGCAGCTTAGGAGGACAGGTAGATCGGTATACGCAGTATTTT
NA | TRBD2 | TRBJ2-1 | TRBV20-1 | CSASAGLGYNEQFF | TGCAGTGCTAGTGCTGGACTAGGCTACAATGAGCAGTTCTTC
NA | TRBD1 | TRBJ1-6 | TRBV10-3 | CAISGTADSPLHF | TGTGCCATCAGCGGGACAGCTGATTCACCCCTCCACTTT
NA | NA | TRBJ2-3 | TRBV9 | CASSAGLGDRDTQYF | TGTGCCAGCAGCGCGGGACTTGGGGACAGAGATACGCAGTATTTT
once | NA | TRBJ2-3 | TRBV27 | CASRDPKDTQYF | TGTGCCAGCAGAGACCCCAAGGATACGCAGTATTTT
NA | TRBD1 | TRBJ1-1 | TRBV3-1/TRBV3-2 | CASSSRGGLNTEAFF | TGTGCCAGCAGCTCCCGAGGGGGCCTTAACACTGAAGCTTTCTTT
NA | NA | TRBJ1-3 | TRBV7-2 | CASRTGPSGNTIYF | TGTGCCAGCAGAACCGGACCTTCTGGAAACACCATATATTTT
NA | TRBD2 | TRBJ2-3 | TRBV7-9 | CASSYSGREADTQYF | TGTGCCAGCAGTTATAGCGGGAGGGAGGCAGATACGCAGTATTTT
NA | NA | TRBJ2-3 | TRBV4-1 | CASSHPGGLLFTDTQYF | TGCGCCAGCAGCCACCCCGGAGGACTCCTATTCACAGATACGCAGTATTTT
NA | TRBD2 | TRBJ2-3 | TRBV4-1 | CASSRALAGGTDTQYF | TGCGCCAGCAGCCGAGCACTAGCGGGGGGTACAGATACGCAGTATTTT
NA | NA | TRBJ1-6 | TRBV18 | CASSPGPLASNSPLHF | TGTGCCAGCTCACCCGGGCCCTTGGCCTCCAATTCACCCCTCCACTTT
NA | NA | TRBJ1-3 | TRBV28 | CASSPTPGNTIYF | TGTGCCAGCAGCCCCACCCCCGGAAACACCATATATTTT